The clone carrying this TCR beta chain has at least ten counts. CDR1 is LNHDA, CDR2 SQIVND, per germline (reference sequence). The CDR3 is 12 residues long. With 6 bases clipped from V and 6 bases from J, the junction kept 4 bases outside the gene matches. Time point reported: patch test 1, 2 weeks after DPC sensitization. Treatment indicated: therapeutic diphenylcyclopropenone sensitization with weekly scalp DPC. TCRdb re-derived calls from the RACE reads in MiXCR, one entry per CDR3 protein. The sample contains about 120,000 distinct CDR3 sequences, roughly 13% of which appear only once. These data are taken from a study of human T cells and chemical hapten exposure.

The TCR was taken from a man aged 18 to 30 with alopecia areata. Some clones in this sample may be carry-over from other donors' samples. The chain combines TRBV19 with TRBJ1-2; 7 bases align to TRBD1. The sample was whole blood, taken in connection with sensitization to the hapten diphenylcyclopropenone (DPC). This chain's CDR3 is CASSSTGHGYTF. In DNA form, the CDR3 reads TGTGCCAGTAGCTCGACAGGGCATGGCTACACCTTC.